What follows are 20 T cell receptor beta chains derived from one specimen sequenced in a study of blood T cell repertoires in COVID-19. The repertoire was sequenced with immunoSEQ multiplex PCR; TCRdb's copy has only in-frame clones and lacks some. In the table there are some 150,000 clones, more than 75% of which are singletons. The sequenced material came from peripheral blood. These TCRs come from a middle-aged man with acute or convalescent COVID-19.

The rearrangement uses TRBV3-1 (or the pseudogene TRBV3-2) and TRBJ1-2; D gene unclear. The V end was cut by 1 base, the J end by 3 bases, with 6 bases between. Germline V gene sequence: CDR1 LGHDT, CDR2 YNNKEL (reference sequence). The CDR3 runs to 13 residues. The CDR3 here is CASSQVRDYGYTF. The CDR3, as DNA: TGTGCCAGCAGCCAAGTCCGGGACTATGGCTACACCTTC.

The CDR3 nucleotides read TGTGCCAGCGGACAGAGCAATAATTCACCCCTCCACTTT. Amino acid sequence: CASGQSNNSPLHF. The chain has TRBV19 and TRBJ1-6; D is perhaps TRBD1 (6 bases). The CDR3 is 13 residues long. In germline, CDR1 is LNHDA, CDR2 SQIVND (reference sequence). V dropped 9 bases and J dropped 5 bases, with 11 bases sitting between them. The complete variable domain, with remaining parts taken from reference TRBV19 and TRBJ1-6, reads DGGITQSPKYLFRKEGQNVTLSCEQNLNHDAMYWYRQDPGQGLRLIYYSQIVNDFQKGDIAEGYSVSREKKESFPLTVTSAQKNPTAFYLCASGQSNNSPLHFGNGTRLTVT.

V and J are TRBV6-5 and TRBJ1-4; 9 bases agree with TRBD1. The CDR3 runs 15 residues. The germline gives CDR1 MNHEY, CDR2 SVGAGI. The trim removed 7 bases at V and 8 bases at J, leaving 11 bases unmatched. The CDR3 loop is CASNTQGASGEKLFF. In DNA, the CDR3 is TGTGCCAGCAACACACAGGGGGCCTCTGGGGAAAAACTGTTTTTT.

J is TRBJ2-7 and V is TRBV5-6; D remains ambiguous. The germline V and J ends were trimmed by 2 bases and 0 bases, with 12 bases remaining between them. Germline V gives CDR1 SGHDT, CDR2 YYEEEE. The CDR3 sequence is 15 residues long. The CDR3 spells CASSFGRRSSYEQYF. CDR3 sequence (DNA): TGTGCCAGCAGCTTCGGCAGGCGAAGCTCCTACGAGCAGTACTTC.

The J gene is TRBJ1-2, the V gene TRBV7-2, with D possibly TRBD1 on 5 matching bases. The CDR3 length is 15 residues. V shed 1 base and J shed 4 bases, with 13 bases lying between them. The germline V gene has CDR1 SGHTA and CDR2 FQGNSA. The CDR3 reads CASSLELDSSYGYTF. The CDR3 DNA follows: TGTGCCAGCAGCTTAGAGTTAGACAGTAGCTATGGCTACACCTTC.

The J gene is TRBJ2-7, the V gene TRBV2, with TRBD2 matching over 7 bases. The CDR3 runs 15 residues. Germline CDR1 is SNHLY and CDR2 is FYNNEI. The V gene end was trimmed by 7 bases and the J gene end by 2 bases; junction bases not matched to a gene: 11. CDR3 nucleotide sequence: TGTGCCAGCACCGACGGGCTAGCGGACACCTACGAGCAGTACTTC. Translated: CASTDGLADTYEQYF. Filled out from reference TRBV2 and TRBJ2-7, the complete variable domain reads EPEVTQTPSHQVTQMGQEVILRCVPISNHLYFYWYRQILGQKVEFLVSFYNNEISEKSEIFDDQFSVERPDGSNFTLKIRSTKLEDSAMYFCASTDGLADTYEQYFGPGTRLTVT.

This chain joins TRBV28 and TRBJ1-2, with D perhaps TRBD1 (5 bases). Deletions cut 3 bases from V and 7 bases from J, with 12 bases between. CDR1 and CDR2 (germline): MDHEN, SYDVKM. The CDR3 has 13 residues. This CDR3 reads CASSLVGVVGYTF. CDR3 coding DNA: TGTGCCAGCAGTTTGGTAGGGGTGGTTGGCTACACCTTC.

The chain uses TRBV7-2 and TRBJ2-5; D is possibly TRBD2 (7 bases). The CDR3 is 15 residues long. V lost 3 bases to trimming and J lost 2 bases, with 13 bases between them. Per the germline V gene, CDR1 is SGHTA and CDR2 is FQGNSA. In nucleotides, the CDR3 is TGTGCCAGCAGCTTGCCCGGGGGGCCTCAAGAGACCCAGTACTTC. It specifies CASSLPGGPQETQYF.

The chain is built from TRBV9 and TRBJ1-5; TRBD1 matches 9 bases. After removal of 3 bases from V and 7 bases from J, the junction contained 8 bases not matched to a gene. The CDR3 loop spans 15 amino acids. Germline V gene lookup returns CDR1 SGDLS and CDR2 YYNGEE. The CDR3 protein is CASSAQGQGNQPQHF. DNA for the CDR3: TGTGCCAGCAGCGCCCAGGGACAGGGAAACCAGCCCCAGCATTTT.

In its sample, this clone was seen a few times. At one of its ends the junction is not consistent with the germline gene, which may arise from a read error. The CDR3 nucleotides are TGTGCTAGCAGCCCGACTATCAACAGGGCAGGCGGGGAGCTGTTTTTT. Protein: CASSPTINRAGGELFF. The chain recombines TRBV7-7 with TRBJ2-2, with a possible D match to TRBD1 (6 bases). Germline loops: CDR1 SSHAT, CDR2 FNYEAQ (reference sequence). CDR3 length: 16 residues. Looking up the rest from reference TRBV7-7 and TRBJ2-2 gives the full variable domain: GAGVSQSPRYKVTKRGQDVTLRCDPISSHATLYWYQQALGQGPEFLTYFNYEAQPDKSGLPSDRFSAERPEGSISTLTIQRTEQRDSAMYRCASSPTINRAGGELFFGEGSRLTVL.

The V gene is TRBV19, the J gene TRBJ1-5; perhaps TRBD1 as D (5 bases). Germline V gene sequence: CDR1 LNHDA, CDR2 SQIVND (reference sequence). The CDR3 is 16 amino acids. The V and J ends lost 1 base and 0 bases respectively, with 10 bases between them. DNA of the CDR3: TGTGCCAGTAGTATAGGGGGACTCTTTAGCAATCAGCCCCAGCATTTT. Its protein product is CASSIGGLFSNQPQHF.

The rearrangement links TRBV24-1 to TRBJ2-1, with TRBD1 identical over 9 bases. The CDR3 runs to 15 residues. Germline values: CDR1 KGHDR, CDR2 SFDVKD. With 4 bases clipped from V and 8 bases from J, the junction kept 8 bases outside the gene matches. Here the CDR3 DNA reads TGTGCCACCAGTGAGACCGGGACAGGGATCCATGAGCAGTTCTTC. It translates to CATSETGTGIHEQFF.

This clone was found a few times. The rearrangement uses TRBV5-1 and TRBJ1-2, with D tentatively TRBD1 (5 bases). The V gene's germline CDR1 is SGHRS and CDR2 YFSETQ. Deletions cut 3 bases from V and 6 bases from J, with 6 bases between. The CDR3 extends over 11 amino acids. The CDR3: CASSSRDGYTF. DNA for the CDR3: TGCGCCAGCAGCTCCAGGGATGGCTACACCTTC.

This clone came up many times. V and J are TRBV9 and TRBJ1-2; D is ambiguous. Between the trimmed V and J ends, which lost 0 bases and 2 bases, there was a span of 11 bases. Germline V gene lookup returns CDR1 SGDLS and CDR2 YYNGEE. The CDR3 is made up of 15 amino acids. The CDR3 nucleotides read TGTGCCAGCAGCGTAGGGCCGGGAGAGAACTATGGCTACACCTTC. Amino acids: CASSVGPGENYGYTF.

The chain couples TRBV18 to TRBJ1-5; unclear D gene. Germline assignment: CDR1 KGHSH and CDR2 LQKENI. The CDR3 is made up of 15 amino acids. V lost 2 bases, J lost 7 bases, and 15 bases lay in between. CDR3 protein: CASSPSGLDGQPQHF. The CDR3 DNA follows: TGTGCCAGCTCACCAAGCGGTTTGGACGGGCAGCCCCAGCATTTT.

The V gene is TRBV7-8, the J gene TRBJ2-1, with 13 bases matching TRBD2. This CDR3 contains 15 residues. With V trimmed by 5 bases and J by 7 bases, 5 bases remained unmatched. Germline V gene lookup returns CDR1 SGHVS and CDR2 FQNEAQ. The CDR3 region has the DNA TGTGCCAGCAGCCGTTCGACTAGCGGGGGGAATGAGCAGTTCTTC. It codes for CASSRSTSGGNEQFF.

The chain combines TRBV6-4 with TRBJ2-3; D gene ambiguous. Trimming took off 2 bases at V and 0 bases at J, with 3 bases between the two ends. The CDR3 runs to 13 residues. Germline lookup yields CDR1 MRHNA and CDR2 SNTAGT. CDR3 in amino acids: CASSDGSTDTQYF. CDR3 sequence (DNA): TGTGCCAGCAGTGACGGCAGCACAGATACGCAGTATTTT.

The chain carries TRBV3-1 (or the pseudogene TRBV3-2) and TRBJ1-1; D remains unclear. There are 16 residues in the CDR3. Germline V lookup: CDR1 LGHDT, CDR2 YNNKEL (reference sequence). Trimming left V 4 bases short and J 2 bases short, with 17 bases between. The CDR3: CASSPNHGEGNTEAFF. The CDR3 DNA follows: TGTGCCAGCAGCCCCAACCATGGGGAGGGAAACACTGAAGCTTTCTTT.

The chain joins TRBV27 to TRBJ2-5, with 7 bases that match TRBD1. The V and J ends lost 5 bases and 4 bases, in that order; junction bases with no gene match: 13. Looked up from germline, CDR1 is MNHEY and CDR2 is SMNVEV (reference sequence). CDR3 length: 16 amino acids. As DNA, the CDR3 is TGTGCCAGCAGTCCTAGATCGGGACAGATATTAGAGACCCAGTACTTC. The encoded protein is CASSPRSGQILETQYF.

V is TRBV19 and J is TRBJ2-3, with a possible D match to TRBD1 (5 bases). CDR3 length: 13 amino acids. V lost 4 bases, J lost 4 bases, and 9 bases lay in between. Germline V gives CDR1 LNHDA, CDR2 SQIVND (reference sequence). The DNA of the CDR3 is TGTGCCAGTAGTACCACAGGCTCAGATACGCAGTATTTT. This sequence encodes CASSTTGSDTQYF.